This T cell receptor beta chain was found in a study of cytomegalovirus exposure and HLA in healthy donors listed by TCRdb under 2017. General notes on the study: According to an earlier analysis of 587 of the donors, about 190 million T cells yielded 100 million or so unique TCR beta sequences and about 300 Gb of sequence data. The T cell repertoires of about 700 subjects were profiled by immunosequencing and related to cytomegalovirus serostatus. To decide whether each TCR beta V gene segment behaved as functional or pseudogenic, an earlier analysis of 587 of the donors relied on high-throughput TCR beta sequencing. Rather than drawing on any new phenotypic data, the later analysis identified candidate immune exposures from TCR beta sequences and the way those sequences occurred across donors. Roughly 5 DR-DQ haplotypes were handled as single units for association and clustering because linkage in the cohort was strong. A later analysis re-analyzed previously published TCR beta repertoires from hundreds of donors and added high-resolution HLA genotyping to study TCR occurrence patterns. To predict cytomegalovirus infection status, the study brought together high-throughput TCR immunosequencing, statistical association of individual TCRs with disease status, and machine learning. Roughly 310 gigabases of sequencing data and tens of millions of unique TCR sequences were included in an early release covering about 600 HLA-typed donors. Typing coverage differed by locus: A, B, C, DRB1 and DQB1 were typed in about 629-640 donors, DQA1 in 522, DPA1 in some 610, and DPB1 in roughly 450. Along with the approximately 700-subject first cohort, a separate validation cohort of around 120 different subjects was used. Donor age, sex, ethnicity and CMV serostatus were compiled alongside the repertoire data. The genetic ancestry cluster associated with self-reported Caucasian donors included 81% of the roughly 360 genotyped donors. On average, 235,054 unique TCR beta nucleotide sequences were sequenced per donor among some 420 genotyped donors of the cohort, with roughly 19% of those sequences being non-productive. HLA typing included class I and class II loci at four-digit resolution. Genome-wide SNP genotypes for about 65% of the 666 donors were used in a later genetic analysis, which treated that subset as a discovery cohort. All discovery cohort repertoires had been generated on a single sequencing platform. The study was designed to test whether signatures of past pathogen exposure could be identified by cataloging public T cell receptors. Results and caveats for the whole study, not just this receptor: Strong co-occurrence of HLA alleles, especially DR and DQ, made assigning TCR associations to individual alleles difficult. Only TCR beta chains were sequenced in this cohort, and the absence of alpha or paired-chain data limited detectable features. Specific HLA alleles were associated with 15,000 to 20,000 TCR beta sequences at a false discovery rate of 0.05 in a later analysis. Linkage disequilibrium might explain the correlated functional status among segregating V segments, but an unknown experimental factor could not be excluded. A later genetic analysis reported fewer N-insertions in productive TCRs among donors in an Asian-associated ancestry cluster than the roughly 720-donor mean. The presence/absence analyses assumed that sequencing depth was roughly uniform across donors, and that assumption may not be true. Some IMGT-functional V segments, including TRBV6-2 and TRBV6-3, could not be told apart with the 87-base-pair reads, so those segments were excluded. Because counts were too low, some 17 rarely observed V segments, including chromosome 9 orphons, were excluded from the earlier analysis of some 590 of the donors. Several of the top co-occurrence clusters appeared to be linked to parvovirus B19, influenza, CMV and Epstein-Barr virus, according to a later analysis. In a later analysis, most CMV-associated TCR beta chains were found to appear HLA-restricted, with HLA associations seemingly driven largely by CMV exposure. Immune exposure information for the cohort was limited to CMV serostatus. In the study, about 150 TCR beta chains were listed as associated with cytomegalovirus. A group of highly shared sequence variants was considered likely to be a technical artifact of the sequencing pipeline. In both the original and validation cohorts, the classifier was reported to diagnose cytomegalovirus status with high specificity and sensitivity. In a later analysis, TCR association rates were found to vary across HLA loci, with the most associated TCRs seen for DRB1 alleles and the fewest for HLA-C alleles. In an earlier analysis of 587 of the donors, most TCR beta V segments appeared in productive rearrangements about 87% or about 30% of the time, broadly matching IMGT annotations. A further reported finding was that TCR beta sequences accurately predicted the HLA-A and HLA-B alleles for most subjects in the first cohort. In a later analysis, HLA-associated TCR beta chains were found to be more clonally expanded and to have lower generation probabilities than equally common non-associated chains. It was suggested by the authors that the approach could potentially be generalized to other disease states and immunological phenotypes. Three of the identified cytomegalovirus-associated TCR beta chains were confirmed in vitro to be specific for cytomegalovirus antigens. Across donors, most TCR sequences were observed very rarely, whereas some public TCRs were present in many individuals. An association between a missense DCLRE1C variant and V-gene and J-gene trimming of TCR beta chains was found in a later genetic analysis and replicated in an independent cohort. Because some donors lacked HLA typing at each locus, the association tests relied only on the typed subset.

From its cysteine to its phenylalanine, the CDR3 spans 15 amino acids. CDR3 DNA is the only sequence kept; it has 45 bases, read in frame from the first base. Sequences MGHRA (CDR1) and YSYEKL (CDR2) are obtained from the germline V gene. Details on this clone: Its antigen is still unknown. The junction departs from germline at one end; a sequencing error may be responsible. The same CDR3 is also encoded by other DNA sequences in this sample.

The library came from the immunoSEQ multiplex PCR assay. The multiplex PCR relied on a mix of 60 forward primers for TCR Vbeta segments and 13 reverse primers for TCR Jbeta segments. Amplification of the CDR3 region of rearranged TCR beta genes was performed with a multiplex PCR assay on genomic DNA. On the Illumina HiSeq System, the amplified TCR beta libraries were sequenced as 87-base-pair reads. The authors' analysis ran thus. A later analysis counted approximately 84 million unique TCR beta chains across the 700 or so repertoires, and 9.5 million to 11 million of these chains were shared by at least two donors. Raw reads were error-corrected and collapsed into unique sequences by a nearest-neighbor algorithm in which closely related sequences were merged to remove PCR and sequencing errors. To assign V, D and J gene segments, CDR3 sequences were aligned to IMGT reference sequences. For a sequence to be retained, at least a six-nucleotide match to both a V gene segment and a J gene segment was required. A rearrangement counted as productive if the CDR3 had no stop codons and remained in frame with V and J, and every other rearrangement counted as non-productive. CDR3 was defined according to IMGT convention as the region running from the second conserved V-encoded cysteine to the conserved J-encoded phenylalanine. The earlier analysis of about 640 of the donors excluded any sequence lacking an unambiguous match to a single V gene segment. An earlier analysis of a few hundred of the donors classified V segments as functional when productive rearrangements were above 56.7% and as segregating when the standard deviation between donors was above 5%. A statistical classification framework was built for diagnosing cytomegalovirus status from the catalog of TCR beta chain sequences. V and J gene assignment, in a later analysis, came from comparing TCR nucleotide sequences with IMGT/GENE-DB human TR gene sequences. The TCRdist pipeline was used in a later analysis to assign CDR3 sequences and most-parsimonious VDJ recombination scenarios. In a later analysis, each TCR beta chain was defined by its CDR3 amino acid sequence together with its V-gene family, and reads lacking a unique V-gene family were excluded. A later analysis removed 550 to 700 highly shared, low-generation-probability nucleotide sequences to deal with suspected cross-contamination and a sequencing artifact. A later analysis calculated a clonal expansion index for each public chain from normalized within-repertoire ranks of inferred template counts. In a later analysis, generation probabilities were computed with a VDJ recombination model fitted to out-of-frame rearrangements, and the resulting probabilities were checked against IGoR. A later analysis scored TCR-TCR, TCR-HLA and TCR-CMV co-occurrence with hypergeometric tests, applying a repertoire-size bias correction to TCR pairs. A later analysis estimated false discovery rates by permuting HLA or CMV assignments 20 times. In a later analysis, co-occurring TCRs were grouped using DBSCAN, and TCRdist sequence similarity was added for clustering within HLA-allele-positive subsets. For co-occurrence clustering, repertoires with fewer than 30,000 or more than 120,000 public chains were excluded, along with roughly 5 repertoires with anomalous nucleotide sharing. Entries here come from immuneACCESS through TCRdb and include only in-frame sequences with V and J called. Some clones fail to appear in such tables; in the studies checked, an unresolved V gene covers under half of the shortfall, and the cause of the remainder is unknown. The V and J calls and clone size come from that table; D and trimming were worked out from the DNA. Across this sample there are approximately 220,000 clones, with about 77% seen only once. The ten largest clones take up 1.8% of the sample.

The cohort consisted of hundreds of healthy bone marrow donors. All cohort members were sampled while nominally healthy, although unrecorded immune exposures were likely present. The donor tested CMV seronegative and was one of the 352 seronegative cohort members. Each donor provided a peripheral blood sample, and peripheral blood mononuclear cells were used for TCR beta sequencing. The Qiagen DNeasy Blood Extraction Kit was used to extract genomic DNA from the blood cell samples. The chain uses TRBV4-1 and TRBJ1-1; 6 matching bases give a weak D call of TRBD1. Material for sequencing was PBMCs. This receptor was identified in a woman in her 30s in good health and CMV-seronegative. The DNA sequence follows: TGCGCCAGCAGCCAAGATGTAGCAGGGGACACTGAAGCTTTCTTC. It encodes CASSQDVAGDTEAFF.